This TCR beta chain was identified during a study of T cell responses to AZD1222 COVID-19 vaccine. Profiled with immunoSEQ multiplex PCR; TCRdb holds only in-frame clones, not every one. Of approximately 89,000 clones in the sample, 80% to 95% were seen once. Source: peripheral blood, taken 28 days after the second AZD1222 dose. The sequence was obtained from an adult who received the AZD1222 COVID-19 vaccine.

CDR3 sequence reads: CSAIRGNTIYF. CDR3 nucleotides: TGCAGTGCGATAAGGGGAAACACCATATATTTT. The genes are TRBV20-1 and TRBJ1-3; D is ambiguous. CDR1 and CDR2 from the germline V gene are DFQATT and SNEGSKA (reference sequence). This CDR3 is built from 11 residues. The V end lost 6 bases, the J end lost 4 bases, and 7 bases lay between the germline ends.